This T cell receptor beta chain was identified during a study of T-cell reconstitution after alpha-beta-depleted transplantation in children (dated by TCRdb to the mid-2010s). At the level of the whole study: T-cell immune reconstitution after TCRalphabeta/CD19-depleted allogeneic hematopoietic cell transplantation in children was quantitatively tracked in the study by means of TCR repertoire profiling.

The receptor library was made with PCR. This sample was sequenced with an Illumina HiSeq 2500. TCR library preparation used molecular barcoding, with unique molecular identifiers applied to normalize quantification of the TCRbeta repertoire. The raw public data were reprocessed by TCRdb itself: fastp quality trimming at Q25, MiXCR clonotype calling, in-frame beta chains only. Rows with a matching CDR3 protein are joined into one entry that keeps the most common DNA and genes. The sample contains about 27,000 distinct CDR3 sequences, roughly a sixth of them found a single time. 35% to 45% of the sample rests with the top ten. Sequences DFQATT (CDR1) and SNEGSKA (CDR2) are obtained from the germline V gene (reference sequence). The CDR3 contains 13 residues, cysteine and phenylalanine counted. This entry keeps only the CDR3 DNA: 39 bases, framed from base 1. The junction shows trimming of 3 bases on V and 6 bases on J, plus 12 bases between the germline ends.

This clonotype was detected many times. Its antigen is unknown. It has no much larger one-base neighbor in the sample; base qualities were not kept. Reading the label with the study, this specimen's time point is: day 60 (about 2 months) after transplantation. The intended sense of this specimen's treatment or condition label: allogeneic hematopoietic cell transplantation with graft depleted of TCRalphabeta T cells and CD19 B cells. Transplant recipients were children who received TCRalphabeta/CD19-depleted allogeneic hematopoietic cell grafts. Results and caveats for the whole study, not just this receptor: Hyperexpanded clone frequencies declined over subsequent months; after one year, T-cell counts and TCRbeta diversity were mostly attributed to newly produced T cells. Apparently early alphabetaT-cell count recovery about two months after transplant reportedly relied on only several hundred rapidly expanded clones derived from non-depleted graft cells. The high TCRbeta diversity at day 60 in some patients was ascribed to recipient T cells and intrathymic progenitors that had survived conditioning.

Specimen: PBMCs, mostly from graft donor cells, collected 60 days after TCRalphabeta/CD19-depleted stem cell transplant. The TCR originated in a male patient aged 2-15 years who had a stem cell transplant for acute lymphoblastic leukemia, so the T cells may come from the graft donor. Rearrangement joined TRBV20-1 to TRBJ2-1; the D gene cannot be named for sure. The CDR3 protein sequence reads: CSARIPGPNEQFF. In nucleotide form, the sequence is TGCAGTGCTAGGATCCCAGGCCCCAATGAGCAGTTCTTC.